One sample yielded the 10 T cell receptor beta chains listed below, sequenced in a study of shared T cell receptors in the human thymus (dated by TCRdb to about 2021). Libraries were constructed by the immunoSEQ multiplex PCR assay. The clones in this table, taken by TCRdb from immuneACCESS, are in-frame only. Not every clone is retained; where verified, under half of the shortfall comes from an unresolved V gene, and the cause of the rest is unknown. Here the sample has some 700,000 clones; 80% to 90% occur a single time. Of the sample, around 0.01% is held by the ten largest clones. The sample also formed part of further work on human thymus T cells.

The sequencing sample was made of thymocytes. These TCRs come from a girl less than two years old with a congenital heart defect. Donor details come from another sample of the same person, matched by shared clones.

This CDR3 is CASSLGTSGDQETQYF. The CDR3 DNA reads as TGTGCCAGCAGCTTAGGGACTAGCGGGGATCAAGAGACCCAGTACTTC. The chain uses TRBV7-9 and TRBJ2-5, with 12 bases matching TRBD2. CDR3 length: 16 amino acids. V shed 1 base and J 2 bases; nucleotides not matched to a gene: 2. From germline, CDR1 is SEHNR and CDR2 FQNEAQ (reference sequence).

Of note for this clone: This same CDR3 is encoded by further DNA sequences in the sample. The chain links TRBV6-1 to TRBJ1-2; 10 bases are a match to TRBD1. Losses at the gene ends were 7 bases for V and 5 bases for J; bases not matched to a gene: 4. Germline CDR1 is MNHNS and CDR2 is SASEGT. CDR3 length: 13 residues. The DNA of the CDR3 is TGTGCCAGCACCAGGACAGGGGGGTATGGCTACACCTTC. As protein: CASTRTGGYGYTF.

This chain joins TRBV7-9 and TRBJ2-7; D not resolved. Germline V gives CDR1 SEHNR, CDR2 FQNEAQ (reference sequence). The CDR3 is 15 amino acids. V lost 5 bases and J 0 bases, leaving 14 bases between the germline ends. CDR3 bases: TGTGCCAGCAGCCCAAGTCCTGCAGGCTCCTACGAGCAGTACTTC. Protein product: CASSPSPAGSYEQYF.

This chain joins TRBV7-2 and TRBJ2-3; D perhaps matches TRBD1 (6 bases). The germline V gene has CDR1 SGHTA and CDR2 FQGNSA. This CDR3 has 13 residues. The ends were cut back, 5 bases at V and 7 bases at J, with 13 bases in the middle. The CDR3 DNA is TGTGCCAGCAGCCCCTGGGACACCCATACGCAGTATTTT. It yields the protein CASSPWDTHTQYF. The whole variable domain, filled in from reference TRBV7-2 and TRBJ2-3, reads GAGVSQSPSNKVTEKGKDVELRCDPISGHTALYWYRQSLGQGLEFLIYFQGNSAPDKSGLPSDRFSAERTGGSVSTLTIQRTQQEDSAVYLCASSPWDTHTQYFGPGTRLTVL.

This chain joins TRBV2 and TRBJ1-5; TRBD1 is a possible D gene (5 bases). CDR3 size: 15 residues. Trimming removed 5 bases at V and 2 bases at J, with 13 bases between. The germline V gene has CDR1 SNHLY and CDR2 FYNNEI. The CDR3 DNA reads TGTGCCAGCAGTAACTCAGGGCTGGGCAATCAGCCCCAGCATTTT. Its protein product is CASSNSGLGNQPQHF.

The chain joins TRBV10-3 to TRBJ2-5, with 7 bases that match TRBD1. After removal of 6 bases from V and 2 bases from J, the junction contained 15 bases not matched to a gene. The CDR3 is made up of 17 amino acids. Germline lookup yields CDR1 ENHRY and CDR2 SYGVKD. The CDR3 is CAISHNLRDRGQETQYF. The CDR3 DNA sequence: TGTGCCATCAGCCATAACCTCCGGGACAGAGGACAAGAGACCCAGTACTTC.

This rearrangement joins TRBV5-6 to TRBJ2-3; TRBD2 matches 7 bases. The V gene end was trimmed by 0 bases and the J gene end by 0 bases; junction bases not matched to a gene: 10. CDR3 size: 18 residues. Germline V gene sequence: CDR1 SGHDT, CDR2 YYEEEE. This CDR3 reads CASSLGAGVSGSTDTQYF. CDR3 in DNA: TGTGCCAGCAGCTTGGGGGCGGGGGTGTCGGGTAGCACAGATACGCAGTATTTT.

Remarks on this clone: Compared with germline, one end of the junction differs, possibly owing to a read error. This chain joins TRBV4-3 and TRBJ2-7; D call uncertain. The CDR3 contains 16 residues. Germline values: CDR1 LGHNA, CDR2 YSLEER. CDR3 residues: CASSQAEDGPVSEQYF. The DNA for the CDR3 is TGCGCCAGCAGTCAAGCAGAAGATGGTCCAGTCTCCGAGCAGTACTTC.

The J gene is TRBJ2-2, the V gene TRBV9, with 10 bases identical to TRBD1. The germline CDR1 and CDR2 sequences are SGDLS and YYNGEE. Germline trimming cut 5 bases from V and 0 bases from J; bases unmatched to any gene: 19. The CDR3 spans 21 residues. The CDR3 region is CASRNKETGGDSFTNTGELFF. Written as DNA, the CDR3 is TGTGCCAGCAGAAATAAAGAGACAGGGGGCGACTCTTTCACGAACACCGGGGAGCTGTTTTTT.

The V call is TRBV5-4, the J call TRBJ2-5; the D gene is possibly TRBD1 (6 bases). Germline CDR1 is SGHNT and CDR2 is YYREEE (reference sequence). Trimming stripped 2 bases from V and 4 bases from J, with 12 bases between. The CDR3 contains 14 residues. CDR3 bases: TGTGCCAGCAGCTTTGGCAGGGGCTTAGAGACCCAGTACTTC. Its translation is CASSFGRGLETQYF.